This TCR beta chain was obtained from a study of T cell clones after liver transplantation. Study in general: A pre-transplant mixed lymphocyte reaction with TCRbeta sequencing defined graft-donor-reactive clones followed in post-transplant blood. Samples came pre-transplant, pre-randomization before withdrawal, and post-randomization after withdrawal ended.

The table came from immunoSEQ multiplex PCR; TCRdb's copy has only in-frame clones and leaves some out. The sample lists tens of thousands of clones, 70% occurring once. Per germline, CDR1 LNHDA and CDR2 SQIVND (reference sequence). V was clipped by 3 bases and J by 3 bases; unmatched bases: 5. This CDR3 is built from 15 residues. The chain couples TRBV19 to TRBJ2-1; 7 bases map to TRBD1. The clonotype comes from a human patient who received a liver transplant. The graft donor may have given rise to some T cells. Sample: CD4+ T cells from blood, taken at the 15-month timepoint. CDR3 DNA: TGTGCCAGTAGTATTAGACAGGGCGGCTACAATGAGCAGTTCTTC. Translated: CASSIRQGGYNEQFF.